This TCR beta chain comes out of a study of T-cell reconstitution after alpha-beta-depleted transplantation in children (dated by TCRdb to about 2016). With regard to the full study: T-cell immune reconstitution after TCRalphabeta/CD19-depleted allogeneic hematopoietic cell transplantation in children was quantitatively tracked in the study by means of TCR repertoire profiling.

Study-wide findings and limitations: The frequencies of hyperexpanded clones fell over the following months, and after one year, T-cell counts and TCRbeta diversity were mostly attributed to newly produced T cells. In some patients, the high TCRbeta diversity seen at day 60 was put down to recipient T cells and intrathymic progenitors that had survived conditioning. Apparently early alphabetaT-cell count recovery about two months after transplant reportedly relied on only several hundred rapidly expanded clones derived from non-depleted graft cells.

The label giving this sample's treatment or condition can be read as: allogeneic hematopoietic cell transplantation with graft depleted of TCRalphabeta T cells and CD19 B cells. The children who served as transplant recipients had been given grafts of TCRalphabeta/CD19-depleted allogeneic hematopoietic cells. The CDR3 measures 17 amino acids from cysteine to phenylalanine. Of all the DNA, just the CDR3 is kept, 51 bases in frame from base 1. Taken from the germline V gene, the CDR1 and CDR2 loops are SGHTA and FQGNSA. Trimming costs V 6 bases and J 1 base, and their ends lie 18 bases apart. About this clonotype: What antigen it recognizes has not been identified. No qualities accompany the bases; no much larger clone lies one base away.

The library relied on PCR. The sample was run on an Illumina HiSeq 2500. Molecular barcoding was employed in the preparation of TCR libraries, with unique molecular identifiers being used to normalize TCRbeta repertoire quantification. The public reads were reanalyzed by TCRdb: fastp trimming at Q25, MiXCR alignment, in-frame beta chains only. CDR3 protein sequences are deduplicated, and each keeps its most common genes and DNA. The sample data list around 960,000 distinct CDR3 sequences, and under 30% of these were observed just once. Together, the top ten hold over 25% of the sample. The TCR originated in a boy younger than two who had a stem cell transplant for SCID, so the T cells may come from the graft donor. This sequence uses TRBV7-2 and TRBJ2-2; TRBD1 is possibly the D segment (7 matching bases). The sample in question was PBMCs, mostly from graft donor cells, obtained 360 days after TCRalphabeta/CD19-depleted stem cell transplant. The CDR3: CASRSARGDMNTGELFF. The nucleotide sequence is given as TGTGCCAGCAGATCAGCCAGGGGGGATATGAACACCGGGGAGCTGTTTTTT.